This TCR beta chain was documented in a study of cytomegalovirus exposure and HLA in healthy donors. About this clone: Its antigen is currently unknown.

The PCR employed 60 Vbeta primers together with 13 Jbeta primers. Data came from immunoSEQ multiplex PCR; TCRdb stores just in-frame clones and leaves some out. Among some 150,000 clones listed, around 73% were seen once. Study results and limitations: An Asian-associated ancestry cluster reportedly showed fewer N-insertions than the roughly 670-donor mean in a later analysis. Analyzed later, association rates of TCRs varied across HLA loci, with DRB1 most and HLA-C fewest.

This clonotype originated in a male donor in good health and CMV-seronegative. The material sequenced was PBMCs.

DNA of the CDR3: TGTGCCAGCAGCGGAGGACAGGGGATAGTCTCCTACGAGCAGTACTTC. Its protein is CASSGGQGIVSYEQYF. The V gene is TRBV7-8, the J gene TRBJ2-7, with TRBD1 matching 9 bases. The CDR3 loop spans 16 amino acids. CDR1 and CDR2 from the germline V gene are SGHVS and FQNEAQ. The junction had 8 bases not matched to a gene; V was cut back by 5 bases and J by 0 bases.